This T cell receptor (beta chain) was recovered during a study of T cells in Graves' hyperthyroidism and ophthalmopathy. Patients having uncontrolled infection, another autoimmune disease, pregnancy or lactation were not included. Using RNA transcripts as the source, TCR beta CDR3 regions were amplified. First-round RT-PCR targeting the TCR CDR3 was performed with the HTBI primer set. TCRdb reprocessed the multiplex PCR reads with MiXCR, giving one entry per CDR3 protein. This table holds 600,000 or so distinct CDR3 sequences, approximately 44% found once. Overall study findings and caveats: Blood also carried most thyroid clonotypes expanded above 0.001.

This clonotype was counted ten times or more. Its cognate antigen is unknown. Germline V gene lookup returns CDR1 LNHNV and CDR2 YYDKDF (reference sequence). Trimming stripped 0 bases from V and 0 bases from J, with 5 bases between. The CDR3 extends over 14 amino acids. The genes are TRBV15 and TRBJ1-1; D is ambiguous. The material sequenced was peripheral blood or thyroid tissue (not recorded which). The sequence derives from a woman under 30 with Graves' hyperthyroidism. The CDR3 coding sequence is TGTGCCACCAGCAGAGACAGTTTGAACACTGAAGCTTTCTTT. Residues: CATSRDSLNTEAFF.